This is a list of T cell receptor beta chains from one sample in a study of blood T cells in healthy people across ages. TCRdb analysed the 5' RACE reads with MiXCR anew, one entry per CDR3 protein. The repertoire holds about 1.4 million distinct CDR3 sequences, with roughly 59% as singletons. The sample taken for sequencing was blood. These receptors were obtained from a man between 18 and 29 years old in good health. CDR3s include the opening cysteine and the closing phenylalanine or tryptophan. D genes are given only for firm matches. Clone size is not always given. Where it is, it says once, few, many or a class for expanded clones.

DNA,CDR3,D,J,size,V
TGCAGTGCTTCCGGGACAGGGAGGAACGAGCAGTACTTC,CSASGTGRNEQYF,TRBD1,TRBJ2-7,NA,TRBV20-1
TGCAGTGCCACCAGGACTAGCGGGAGTAGAGAGACCCAGTACTTC,CSATRTSGSRETQYF,TRBD2,TRBJ2-5,NA,TRBV20-1
TGCGCCAGCAGCCAAGATCGGGGCACGGGGGCAAACATTCAGTACTTC,CASSQDRGTGANIQYF,NA,TRBJ2-4,NA,TRBV4-1
TGTGCCAGCAGCGACGCACCAAATGAGCAGTTCTTC,CASSDAPNEQFF,NA,TRBJ2-1,few,TRBV14
TGCAGTGCTAGAGGTAGCGGGGGCTCTGGGACCAACGTCCTGACTTTC,CSARGSGGSGTNVLTF,TRBD2,TRBJ2-6,NA,TRBV20-1
TGTGCCAGCAGCCAAGAGGGGCTAGCGGGAGGCACCGGGGAGCTGTTTTTT,CASSQEGLAGGTGELFF,TRBD2,TRBJ2-2,NA,TRBV3-1
TGTGCCAGCAGCTTGTGGGACAGAAGTGCGGCCTACGAGCAGTACTTC,CASSLWDRSAAYEQYF,TRBD1,TRBJ2-7,NA,TRBV5-6
TGTGCCAGCAGACAGGGCCATGGCTACACCTTT,CASRQGHGYTF,NA,TRBJ1-2,few,TRBV6-5
TGTGCCAGCAGCCAAGGGTTCGCGGCAGTCTATAATTCACCCCTCCACTTT,CASSQGFAAVYNSPLHF,NA,TRBJ1-6,NA,TRBV3-1
TGTGCCACCAGCAGAGATCGGGGGACAGGGAATGGCTACACCTTC,CATSRDRGTGNGYTF,TRBD1,TRBJ1-2,NA,TRBV15
TGCGCCAGCAGCCAAGATCCCGGATCTGCCTACGAGCAGTACTTC,CASSQDPGSAYEQYF,NA,TRBJ2-7,NA,TRBV4-1
TGCAGCGTTGCCCTGGAAGGGATGGGAGTGACCCAGTACTTC,CSVALEGMGVTQYF,NA,TRBJ2-5,NA,TRBV29-1
TGTGCCAGCAGCTTATCGGATCTCCGGGACAGCACCTACAATGAGCAGTTCTTC,CASSLSDLRDSTYNEQFF,TRBD1,TRBJ2-1,NA,TRBV11-2
TGTGCCAGCAGCTTAGGAGAGGTCGGTCCCTCCTATAATTCACCCCTCCACTTT,CASSLGEVGPSYNSPLHF,NA,TRBJ1-6,NA,TRBV7-2
TGCAGTGCTAGGCCTGTCGAGGCGGTTCAGTACACTGAAGCTTTCTTT,CSARPVEAVQYTEAFF,NA,TRBJ1-1,NA,TRBV20-1